This T cell receptor beta chain originates from a study of cytomegalovirus exposure and HLA in healthy donors. This CDR3 region has 20 residues. Losses at the gene ends were 0 bases for V and 7 bases for J; bases not matched to a gene: 16. The germline V gene encodes CDR1 SGDLS and CDR2 YYNGEE. PCR amplification relied on 60 Vbeta primers (plus 13 Jbeta primers). The repertoire was sequenced with immunoSEQ multiplex PCR; TCRdb's copy has only in-frame clones and lacks some. The top ten hold under 3% of the sample, which has some 120,000 clones, 75% to 85% seen once. The clonotype originates from a man aged 30 to 45 in good health and CMV-seronegative. This chain uses TRBV9 with TRBJ2-2; 12 bases agree with TRBD2. Material for sequencing was PBMCs. CDR3 residues: CASSVAASQRLAGAHGELFF. CDR3 nucleotide sequence: TGTGCCAGCAGCGTAGCCGCGAGTCAAAGACTAGCGGGAGCTCACGGGGAGCTGTTTTTT.